This T cell receptor beta chain came from a study of cytomegalovirus exposure and HLA in healthy donors. The study, taken as a whole, reports: One variant, a missense change in DCLRE1C, was linked in a later analysis to TCR beta V- and J-gene trimming. As was reported, the HLA-A and HLA-B alleles of most subjects were accurately predicted from TCR beta sequences. Reports described diagnosis of cytomegalovirus status by the classifier as highly specific and sensitive.

Note on this clone: Its specificity is not known.

Participants comprised healthy donors of bone marrow. The PCR contained 60 Vbeta and 13 Jbeta primers. Profiling relied on immunoSEQ multiplex PCR, and the TCRdb table lists in-frame clones only, not all of them. The listing records just over 150,000 clones. The V end lost 7 bases, the J end lost 1 base, and 16 bases lay between the germline ends. In germline, CDR1 is WNHNN, CDR2 SYGVQD (reference sequence). The CDR3 contains 15 residues. The genes are TRBV10-1 and TRBJ1-1; a possible D gene is TRBD1 (6 bases). Material: PBMCs. The clonotype was recovered from a woman aged 55-69 years in good health and CMV-seronegative. CDR3 DNA: TGCGCCAGCAAGGCTTCACAGGGCCCGAACACTGAAGCTTTCTTT. Protein product: CASKASQGPNTEAFF.